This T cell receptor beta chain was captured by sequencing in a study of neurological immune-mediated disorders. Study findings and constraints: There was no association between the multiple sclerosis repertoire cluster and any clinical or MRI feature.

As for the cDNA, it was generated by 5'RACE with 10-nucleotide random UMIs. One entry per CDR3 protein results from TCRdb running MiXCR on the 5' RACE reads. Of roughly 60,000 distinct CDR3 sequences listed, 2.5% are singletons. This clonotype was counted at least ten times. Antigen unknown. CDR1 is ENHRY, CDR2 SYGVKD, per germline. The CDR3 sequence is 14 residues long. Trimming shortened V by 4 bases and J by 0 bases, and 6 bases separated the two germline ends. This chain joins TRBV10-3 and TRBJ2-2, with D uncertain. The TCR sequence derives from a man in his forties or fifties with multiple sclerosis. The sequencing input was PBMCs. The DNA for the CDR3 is TGTGCCATCAGTGGGGCGGCGAACACCGGGGAGCTGTTTTTT. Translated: CAISGAANTGELFF.